This T cell receptor (beta chain) came from a study of blood T cell repertoires in COVID-19. Sequencing was performed with immunoSEQ multiplex PCR; in TCRdb, only in-frame clones are kept and a portion is missing. Seen here are 200,000 to 300,000 clones, 90% observed once, and the top ten hold over 0.75%. Germline CDR1 and CDR2: SEHNR and FQNEAQ (reference sequence). The CDR3 is 18 amino acids. V lost 4 bases and J 1 base, leaving 20 bases between the germline ends. Sequences were obtained from PBMCs or T cells enriched from blood (not recorded which). The rearrangement uses TRBV7-9 and TRBJ1-3; D is ambiguous. The TCR was taken from a man aged 50 to 59 who had been exposed to COVID-19. CDR3 region: CASSSTLDGGISGNTIYF. The CDR3, as DNA: TGTGCCAGCAGCTCCACCTTAGACGGCGGGATATCTGGAAACACCATATATTTT.